This is a list of T cell receptor beta chains from one sample in a study of control samples from healthy donors and cancer patients. Repertoires were generated with immunoSEQ multiplex PCR, while TCRdb's copy carries only in-frame clones and drops some. The sample lists around 97,000 clones; roughly 90% were seen once. Material: PBMCs. Source of these receptors: a man in his 60s with lung cancer. Both conserved end residues are part of each CDR3. Size is stated for part of the rows, as once, few or many counts, or as a class when the clone is expanded.

clone_size v_call cdr3_aa
NA TRBV5-1 CASSLEATGNTIYF
NA TRBV30 CAWSVQRPYNEQFF
NA TRBV10-2 CASSLGVQWNTEAFF
NA TRBV5-8 CASLPAYNSPLHF
NA TRBV11-1 CASSTGGTNTDTQYF
NA TRBV2 CASFKGDTGELFF
NA TRBV5-1 CASSNTDTQYF
NA TRBV12-5 CASGLPGTPGELFF
NA TRBV7-8 CATHGTGATEQFF
NA TRBV24-1 CATSDLGQGTDTQYF
NA TRBV30 CAWSVQGVWAFF
NA TRBV7-9 CASSPRWTGPNTGELFF
NA TRBV7-2 CASSLTVYSPLHF
once TRBV27 CASSALTIKTATNEKLFF
few TRBV7-2 CASSSDSDHNEQFF
few TRBV11-3 CASSLYLGDIQYF
NA TRBV2 CASRDNAGNTIYF
NA TRBV19 CASSPGQGERGYTF
NA TRBV4-1 CASSQGVGGAGNTIYF
NA TRBV5-1 CASSPVPGQGQRPLHF
NA TRBV30 CAWGRGSTEAFF
NA TRBV2 CASSARQGRNQPQHF
NA TRBV27 CASGTEGTVRGHEQYF
NA TRBV10-2 CASSLTGSSYNEQFF
NA TRBV7-2 CASSPQGSRGYTF
NA TRBV5-4 CASSLAWGGNEQFF
once TRBV10-1 CASNAGTVFTGELFF
many TRBV7-3 CASSLQGPGTEAFF
NA TRBV5-4 CASSRDAGAGEKLFF
NA TRBV6-5 CASYAGSDTQYF
NA TRBV10-2 CASSADRANEQFF
NA TRBV6-6 CASSPNTGGTQFF
NA TRBV11-3 CASSLDNWRTSTGELVF
NA TRBV7-6 CASSIEQGVGTGELFF
NA TRBV29-1 CSVRVERGGAGELFF
NA TRBV27 CASSLLAAIPDTQYF
NA TRBV9 CASSVGTVDFSNYGYTF
NA TRBV25-1 CASSAPTGILTDTQYF
NA TRBV5-6 CASSYGDTRETQYF
NA TRBV12-3/TRBV12-4 CASSGGNYGYTF
NA TRBV15 CATSREGGTPSNEQFF
NA TRBV10-2 CASSELGAGEAFF
NA TRBV24-1 CATSDSPGTGNSNEQFF